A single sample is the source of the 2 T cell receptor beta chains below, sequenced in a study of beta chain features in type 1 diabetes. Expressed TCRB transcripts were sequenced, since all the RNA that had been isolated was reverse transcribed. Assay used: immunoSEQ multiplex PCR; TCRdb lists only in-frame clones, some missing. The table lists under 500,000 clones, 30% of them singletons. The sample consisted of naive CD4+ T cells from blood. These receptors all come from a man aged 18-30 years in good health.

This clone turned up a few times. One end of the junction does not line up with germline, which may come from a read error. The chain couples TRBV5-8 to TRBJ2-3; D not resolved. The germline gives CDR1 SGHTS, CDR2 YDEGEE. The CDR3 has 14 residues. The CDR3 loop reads CASSLDGSTDTQYF. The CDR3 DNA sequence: TGTGCCAGCAGTTTGGACGGCAGCACAGATACGCAGTATTTT.

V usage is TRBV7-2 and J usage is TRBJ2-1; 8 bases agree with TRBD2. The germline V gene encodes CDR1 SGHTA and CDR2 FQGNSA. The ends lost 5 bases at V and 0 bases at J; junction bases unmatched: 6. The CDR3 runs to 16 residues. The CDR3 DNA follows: TGTGCCAGCAGCGAGAGCGGGAGCCGCTCCTACAATGAGCAGTTCTTC. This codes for CASSESGSRSYNEQFF.